The clone carrying this TCR beta chain was seen a handful of times. Antigen unknown. The CDR3 extends over 14 amino acids. With 3 bases clipped from V and 3 bases from J, the junction kept 7 bases outside the gene matches. Per the germline V gene, CDR1 is DFQATT and CDR2 is SNEGSKA (reference sequence). MiXCR, run by TCRdb on the 5' RACE reads, gives a single entry per CDR3 protein. Counted here are hundreds of thousands of distinct CDR3 sequences, more than 9.5% occurring once; the ten biggest clones make up almost 7%. These data come from a study of CD8 T cells in ankylosing spondylitis. General observations from the study: Several highly homologous variants formed a TCR beta motif that appeared characteristic of ankylosing spondylitis blood.

The rearrangement joins TRBV20-1 to TRBJ1-2, with 7 positions matching TRBD1. Sequenced input: blood, either unsorted or a sorted T cell fraction (not recorded which). This TCR was sampled from a male donor with ankylosing spondylitis. CDR3 sequence: CSASPRQGDYGYTF. The CDR3 DNA sequence: TGCAGTGCTAGCCCCCGGCAGGGGGACTATGGCTACACCTTC.